This is a list of T cell receptor beta chains from one sample in a study of response to subunit inactivated influenza vaccine. Each CDR3 protein gets one entry after TCRdb re-called the RT-PCR reads with MiXCR. The data show 160,000 or so distinct CDR3 sequences, approximately 10% seen once. The specimen was non-naive T cells sorted from PBMCs, collected roughly 46 days after vaccination. Receptors were obtained from a man aged 45-60 years who received an inactivated influenza vaccine. CDR3s include the opening cysteine and the closing phenylalanine or tryptophan. A D gene is named only where the DNA matches it firmly. Some rows have no size entry. The others give once, few or many, or a class for an expanded clone.

j_gene	d_gene	v_gene	abundance	CDR3aa	CDR3nt
TRBJ2-7	TRBD1	TRBV19	few	CASSHSPGQGSSYEQYF	TGTGCCAGTAGCCACTCGCCGGGACAGGGGTCATCCTACGAGCAGTACTTC
TRBJ1-1	TRBD1	TRBV13	many	CASSFGQGAWYTEAFF	TGTGCCAGCAGCTTCGGACAGGGGGCTTGGTATACTGAAGCTTTCTTT
TRBJ2-7	TRBD2	TRBV20-1	many	CSARAASGGSYEQYF	TGCAGTGCTAGAGCGGCTAGCGGGGGTAGTTACGAGCAGTACTTC
TRBJ2-7	-	TRBV20-1	many	CSARSLTEEYF	TGCAGTGCTAGATCTCTGACAGAGGAGTACTTC
TRBJ2-7	-	TRBV5-1	few	CASSLAGLASYEQYF	TGCGCCAGCAGCTTGGCCGGGCTAGCGAGCTACGAGCAGTACTTC
TRBJ2-7	TRBD1	TRBV29-1	-	CSVSGTGRGEQYF	TGCAGCGTTTCCGGGACAGGGAGGGGAGAGCAGTACTTC
TRBJ2-4	-	TRBV28	few	CASSLAGAKNIQYF	TGTGCCAGCAGTTTAGCGGGAGCCAAAAACATTCAGTACTTC
TRBJ2-1	-	TRBV20-1	many	CSARASLREQFF	TGCAGTGCTAGGGCTAGCCTCCGTGAGCAGTTCTTC
TRBJ1-1	TRBD1	TRBV7-2	few	CASSFIGTGEAFF	TGTGCCAGCAGCTTTATCGGGACAGGTGAAGCTTTCTTT
TRBJ2-7	-	TRBV3-1	-	CASSDPGNTHYEQYF	TGTGCCAGCAGCGACCCCGGGAATACTCACTACGAGCAGTACTTC
TRBJ2-1	TRBD2	TRBV2	many	CASSEQRGGEYNEQFF	TGTGCCAGCAGTGAACAGCGGGGGGGGGAATACAATGAGCAGTTCTTC
TRBJ2-3	TRBD2	TRBV5-6	-	CASSFKRGMRTDTQYF	TGTGCCAGCAGCTTCAAGCGGGGGATGCGCACAGATACGCAGTATTTT
TRBJ2-1	TRBD2	TRBV7-7	-	CASSKGLAGGPYNEQFF	TGTGCCAGCAGCAAGGGACTAGCGGGAGGGCCCTACAATGAGCAGTTCTTC
TRBJ2-1	TRBD2	TRBV24-1	many	CATSDTRLAGVNEQFF	TGTGCCACCAGTGATACCAGACTAGCGGGAGTGAATGAGCAGTTCTTC
TRBJ1-2	TRBD1	TRBV10-3	few	CAISAPTGGSYGYTF	TGTGCCATCAGTGCCCCGACAGGGGGCAGCTATGGCTACACCTTC
TRBJ2-2	-	TRBV20-1	many	CSAMGHKNTGELFF	TGCAGTGCTATGGGACATAAGAACACCGGGGAGCTGTTTTTT
TRBJ2-3	TRBD2	TRBV11-1	many	CASSLPSPLAGGQFSTDTQYF	TGTGCCAGCAGCTTACCCTCCCCCCTAGCGGGGGGCCAATTTAGCACAGATACGCAGTATTTT
TRBJ2-5	TRBD2	TRBV9	-	CASSVGLAGGRETQYF	TGTGCCAGCAGCGTAGGTCTAGCGGGAGGGCGAGAGACCCAGTACTTC
TRBJ2-5	TRBD1	TRBV20-1	many	CSARKWWDREQETQYF	TGCAGTGCTAGAAAATGGTGGGACAGGGAGCAAGAGACCCAGTACTTC
TRBJ2-1	-	TRBV5-5	few	CASSFPYDRGSSYNEQFF	TGTGCCAGCAGCTTTCCCTATGACCGGGGGAGCTCCTACAATGAGCAGTTCTTC
TRBJ2-2	-	TRBV4-2	many	CASSQVQGGDTGELFF	TGTGCCAGCAGCCAAGTTCAAGGGGGGGACACCGGGGAGCTGTTTTTT
TRBJ2-2	-	TRBV20-1	many	CSAGGHGPNTGELFF	TGCAGTGCTGGAGGACACGGGCCCAACACCGGGGAGCTGTTTTTT
TRBJ1-5	-	TRBV19	few	CASSKTVWQPQHF	TGTGCCAGTAGTAAGACAGTTTGGCAGCCCCAGCATTTT
TRBJ1-3	TRBD1	TRBV18	few	CASSPPSGQFSGNTIYF	TGTGCCAGCTCACCACCTTCGGGACAGTTCTCTGGAAACACCATATATTTT
TRBJ2-3	TRBD2	TRBV12-3/TRBV12-4	many	CASSLMASGRQDTQYF	TGTGCCAGCAGTTTAATGGCTAGCGGGAGACAAGATACGCAGTATTTT
TRBJ1-6	-	TRBV19	-	CASKRDTTRNSPLHF	TGTGCCAGTAAACGGGACACGACTCGGAATTCACCCCTCCACTTT
TRBJ1-1	-	TRBV6-5	many	CASSYGRRAGEAFF	TGTGCCAGCAGTTATGGCAGGCGGGCGGGAGAAGCTTTCTTT
TRBJ2-1	TRBD2	TRBV7-9	-	CASSLGGLAFEQFF	TGTGCCAGCAGCTTAGGGGGACTAGCTTTTGAGCAGTTCTTC
TRBJ2-1	TRBD1	TRBV29-1	many	CSVEQLWTGGNEQFF	TGCAGCGTTGAACAATTATGGACAGGGGGCAATGAGCAGTTCTTC
TRBJ2-7	-	TRBV20-1	-	CSARDRNSNLYEQYF	TGCAGTGCTAGAGATCGAAACAGCAACCTCTACGAGCAGTACTTC
TRBJ1-1	TRBD1	TRBV5-1	-	CASSTGQGRSTEAFF	TGCGCCAGCAGCACGGGACAGGGGAGATCAACTGAAGCTTTCTTT
TRBJ1-5	-	TRBV5-1	few	CASSLEGESNQPQHF	TGCGCCAGCAGCTTGGAGGGTGAGAGCAATCAGCCCCAGCATTTT
TRBJ1-1	-	TRBV28	few	CASRELNTEAFF	TGTGCCAGTAGAGAGCTTAACACTGAAGCTTTCTTT
TRBJ1-5	-	TRBV20-1	many	CSAPIAEGKSRQPQHF	TGCAGTGCCCCGATCGCTGAAGGGAAGTCTCGGCAGCCCCAGCATTTT
TRBJ2-2	-	TRBV2	many	CASTREGVWAGELFF	TGTGCCAGCACCAGGGAGGGGGTATGGGCCGGGGAGCTGTTTTTT
TRBJ2-2	TRBD2	TRBV12-3/TRBV12-4	-	CASSLAGGFGTGELFF	TGTGCCAGCAGTTTAGCGGGAGGGTTCGGCACCGGGGAGCTGTTTTTT